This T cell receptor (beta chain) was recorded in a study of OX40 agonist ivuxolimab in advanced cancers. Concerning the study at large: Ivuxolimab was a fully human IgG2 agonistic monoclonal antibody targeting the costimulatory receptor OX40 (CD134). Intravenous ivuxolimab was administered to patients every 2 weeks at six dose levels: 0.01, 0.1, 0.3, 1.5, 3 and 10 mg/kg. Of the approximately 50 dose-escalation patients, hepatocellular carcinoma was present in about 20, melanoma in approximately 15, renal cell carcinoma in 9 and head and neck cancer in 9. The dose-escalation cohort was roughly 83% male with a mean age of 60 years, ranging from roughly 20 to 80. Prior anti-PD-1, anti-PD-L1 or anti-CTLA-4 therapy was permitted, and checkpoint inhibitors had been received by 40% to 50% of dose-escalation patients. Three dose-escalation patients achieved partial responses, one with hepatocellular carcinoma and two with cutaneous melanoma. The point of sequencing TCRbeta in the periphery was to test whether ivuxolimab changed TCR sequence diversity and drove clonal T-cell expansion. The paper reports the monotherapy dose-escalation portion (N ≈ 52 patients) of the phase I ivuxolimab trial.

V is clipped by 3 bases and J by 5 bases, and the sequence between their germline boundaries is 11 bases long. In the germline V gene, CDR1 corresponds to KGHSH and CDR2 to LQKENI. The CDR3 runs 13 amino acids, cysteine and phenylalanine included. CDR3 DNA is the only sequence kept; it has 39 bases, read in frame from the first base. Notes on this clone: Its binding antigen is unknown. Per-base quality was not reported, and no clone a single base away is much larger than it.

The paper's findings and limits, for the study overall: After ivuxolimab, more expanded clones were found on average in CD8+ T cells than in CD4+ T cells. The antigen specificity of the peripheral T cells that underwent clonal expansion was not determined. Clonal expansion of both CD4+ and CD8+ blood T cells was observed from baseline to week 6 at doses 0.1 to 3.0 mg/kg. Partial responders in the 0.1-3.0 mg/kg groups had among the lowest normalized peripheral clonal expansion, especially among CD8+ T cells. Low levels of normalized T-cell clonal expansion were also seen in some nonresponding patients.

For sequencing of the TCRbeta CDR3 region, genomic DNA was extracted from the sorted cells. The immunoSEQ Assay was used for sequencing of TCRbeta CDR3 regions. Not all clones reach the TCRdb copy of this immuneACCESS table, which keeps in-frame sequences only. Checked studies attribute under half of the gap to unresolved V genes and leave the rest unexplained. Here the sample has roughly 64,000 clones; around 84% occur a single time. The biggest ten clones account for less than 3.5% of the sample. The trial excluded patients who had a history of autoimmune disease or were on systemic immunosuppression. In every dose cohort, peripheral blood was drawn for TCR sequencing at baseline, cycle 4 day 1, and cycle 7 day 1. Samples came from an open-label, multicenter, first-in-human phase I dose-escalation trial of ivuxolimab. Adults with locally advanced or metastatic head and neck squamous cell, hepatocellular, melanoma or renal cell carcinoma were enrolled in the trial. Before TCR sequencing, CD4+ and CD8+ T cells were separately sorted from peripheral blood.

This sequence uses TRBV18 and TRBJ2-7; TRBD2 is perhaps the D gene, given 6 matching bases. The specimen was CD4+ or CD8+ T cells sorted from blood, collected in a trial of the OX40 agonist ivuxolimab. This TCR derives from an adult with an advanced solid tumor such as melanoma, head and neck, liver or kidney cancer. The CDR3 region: CASSPSRRDEQYF. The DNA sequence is TGTGCCAGCTCACCTTCTCGGAGGGACGAGCAGTACTTC.